This TCR beta chain was captured by sequencing in a study of neurological immune-mediated disorders. CDR1 is DFQATT, CDR2 SNEGSKA, per germline (reference sequence). Unmatched junction bases numbered 9, after V lost 6 bases and J lost 2 bases. This CDR3 has 14 amino acids. The sample holds many counts of this clonotype. Time point specified: longitudinal time-point 2. TCRdb analysed the 5' RACE reads with MiXCR anew, one entry per CDR3 protein. The profile shows about 66,000 distinct CDR3 sequences, around 10% of them singletons. The sequenced sample was PBMCs. The sequence derives from a man aged 25 to 45 in good health. This chain connects TRBV20-1 to TRBJ2-7; 8 bases line up with TRBD2. The CDR3 region has the DNA TGCAGTGCGAACCCTAGCGGGCCCGCCTACGAGCAGTACTTC. It is translated as CSANPSGPAYEQYF.